The 26 T cell receptor beta chains reported below all come from one sample, sequenced in a study of tissue T cells after allogeneic stem cell transplantation. Profiled with immunoSEQ multiplex PCR; TCRdb holds only in-frame clones, not every one. This table holds some 2,700 clones, around 46% found once. Time point in this sample: mouse harvest day 14 after allogeneic transplant. The graft held 10^6 splenic CD5+ T cells and 10^7 T-cell-depleted bone marrow cells. The sequenced sample consisted of gut tissue. The origin of the receptors is a female BALB/c mouse given C57BL/6 T cells with graft-versus-host disease after an allogeneic hematopoietic cell transplant.

To note about this clone: Genes and germline come from the mouse. The CDR3 goes on 1 residue after the read ends, and that part is filled in from the germline J gene. This chain uses TRBV24 with TRBJ1-5; TRBD1 matches at 9 bases. V was clipped by 2 bases and J by 5 bases; unmatched bases: 4. This CDR3 is 15 amino acids long. Germline V gene sequence: CDR1 KGHTA, CDR2 FRNEEI. This CDR3 reads CASSLPRDRDQAPLF. CDR3 DNA, as far as it was read: TGTGCCAGCAGTCTGCCTCGGGACAGGGACCAGGCTCCGCTT.

In the case of this clone: The gene symbols are mouse symbols. The read halts 1 residue ahead of the CDR3 end, with the missing end drawn from the germline J gene. The chain recombines TRBV12-2 with TRBJ2-5; the match to TRBD2 covers 10 bases. The CDR3 has 14 residues. Trimming removed 6 bases from V and 1 base from J; junction bases left unmatched: 3. Germline V gene data show CDR1 as SGHLS and CDR2 as HYDKME. The CDR3 sequence: CASRDWGHQDTQYF. CDR3 DNA (partial): TGTGCCAGCCGGGACTGGGGACACCAAGACACCCAGTAC.

About this clone itself: Just one base apart from a much larger clone, this may be a read error. Gene names denote mouse genes. Read coverage stops 1 residue before the CDR3 terminus; the germline J gene supplies the remainder. The chain employs TRBV3 and TRBJ1-4, with D tentatively TRBD1 (6 bases). Between the trimmed V and J ends, which lost 5 bases and 0 bases, there was a span of 10 bases. The CDR3 consists of 15 residues. The germline V gene has CDR1 SNHLY and CDR2 FYNGKV (reference sequence). CDR3 DNA (partial): TGTGCCAGCAGCCCCGGGACAATTTCCAACGAAAGATTATTT. Its protein product is CASSPGTISNERLF. In full, the CDR3 is CASSPGTISNERLFF.

Turning to this clone: The gene names here belong to mouse. The sequence runs out 1 residue before the end of the CDR3; the remainder is reconstructed from the germline J gene. The chain carries TRBV26 and TRBJ2-7; possibly TRBD2 for D (6 bases). The CDR3 has 12 residues. Germline values: CDR1 KGHPV, CDR2 FQNQEV (reference sequence). V was pared by 6 bases and J by 4 bases, with 10 bases between. The CDR3 bases that were read are TGTGCCAGCAGGGAACTGGGTTATGAACAGTAC. Protein product: CASRELGYEQY. The CDR3 as a whole reads CASRELGYEQYF.

A note on this clone: Gene names and germline refer to mouse. The read stops 1 residue short of the end of the CDR3; the missing end is completed from the germline J gene. The gene calls are TRBV15 and TRBJ2-2; a possible D gene is TRBD2 (6 bases). Per germline, CDR1 SGHND and CDR2 FRSKSL. V was pared by 0 bases and J by 1 base, with 6 bases between. This CDR3 contains 15 residues. The CDR3 reads CASSLAGGNTGQLYF. CDR3 DNA (partial): TGTGCCAGCAGTTTAGCTGGGGGAAACACCGGGCAGCTCTAC.

Notes on this clone: Any gene name here is a mouse gene name. The CDR3 end is not reached by the read, which stops 1 residue before it; the germline J gene fills it in. The chain combines TRBV26 with TRBJ2-2; D may correspond to TRBD1 or TRBD2 (5 bases each). Germline-derived CDR1 and CDR2 are KGHPV and FQNQEV (reference sequence). There are 14 residues in the CDR3. V was pared by 0 bases and J by 4 bases, with 6 bases between. The covered CDR3 bases are TGTGCCAGCAGTCTGTCGGGGGTCACCGGGCAGCTCTAC. Translated, it gives CASSLSGVTGQLY. The whole CDR3 region reads CASSLSGVTGQLYF.

Regarding this clone: Here the gene names and germline are mouse. The read finishes 1 residue shy of the CDR3 end, and the germline J gene is used to complete it. V is TRBV16 and J is TRBJ1-3; perhaps TRBD1 as D (5 bases). The CDR3 sequence is 14 residues long. The V gene lost 4 bases and the J gene lost 0 bases, with 7 bases spanning the gap. In germline, CDR1 is SGHSA, CDR2 FRNQAP. The CDR3 loop is CASSSDSSGNTLYF. The DNA read from the CDR3 is TGTGCAAGCAGCTCCGACAGTTCTGGAAATACGCTCTAT.

By frequency in the sample, this clone is medium-sized. Gene labels here are mouse ones. The DNA ends 1 residue before the CDR3 does, and the rest of the CDR3 is filled in from the germline J gene. This chain joins TRBV26 and TRBJ2-3, with TRBD2 as a possible D gene (7 bases). The germline V and J ends were trimmed by 1 base and 1 base, with 9 bases remaining between them. Per the germline V gene, CDR1 is KGHPV and CDR2 is FQNQEV (reference sequence). The CDR3 has 15 amino acids. The CDR3 loop reads CASSLWGAGAETLYF. The CDR3 bases that were read are TGTGCCAGCAGTCTGTGGGGGGCTGGTGCAGAAACGCTGTAT.

As regards this clone: Each gene name is a mouse one. The observed sequence ends 1 residue before the CDR3 terminus, with the missing tail filled in from the germline J gene. The chain uses TRBV13-3 and TRBJ2-7; 12 bases fit TRBD2. The CDR3 has 14 residues. V shed 5 bases, J shed 7 bases, and the junction held 7 bases outside the gene matches. CDR1 is NNHDY and CDR2 is SYVADS in the germline V gene. The CDR3 DNA, read in part, is TGTGCCAGCAGGGTGACTGGGGGGGCGCGGGAACAGTAC. Translated, it gives CASRVTGGAREQY. The whole CDR3 sequence reads CASRVTGGAREQYF.

This clone was seen a few times. Gene names and germline match the mouse. The CDR3 is cut off 1 residue early in the read; its end comes from the germline J gene. This chain joins TRBV13-1 and TRBJ2-3, with 8 nucleotides matching TRBD1. V shed 3 bases and J 5 bases; nucleotides not matched to a gene: 5. This CDR3 contains 14 residues. The germline V gene has CDR1 NSHNY and CDR2 SYGAGN. Incomplete CDR3 DNA: TGTGCCAGCAGTGCCCCGGGACAGGTAGAAACGCTGTAT. Residues: CASSAPGQVETLY. The entire CDR3 protein reads CASSAPGQVETLYF.

This clone occurred a few times. Germline and genes here are mouse. Coverage ceases 1 residue before the CDR3 finishes, and the germline J gene fills in the end. This chain joins TRBV26 and TRBJ1-3, with unresolved D. The CDR3 totals 14 residues. The germline V and J ends were trimmed by 4 bases and 2 bases, with 9 bases remaining between them. CDR1 and CDR2 from the germline V gene are KGHPV and FQNQEV (reference sequence). The CDR3 here is CASSPSGAGNTLYF. Partial CDR3 DNA: TGTGCCAGCAGTCCAAGCGGGGCTGGAAATACGCTCTAT.

This clone was observed a few times. All gene names here are mouse names. Coverage ceases 1 residue before the CDR3 finishes, and the germline J gene fills in the end. The chain links TRBV3 to TRBJ2-2; TRBD2 matches at 11 bases. CDR3 length: 16 residues. In germline, CDR1 is SNHLY, CDR2 FYNGKV (reference sequence). The J segment lost 1 base and the V segment lost 4 bases, leaving 2 bases of the junction unmatched. CDR3 bases read: TGTGCCAGCAGCTCGGGACTGGGGGTAAACACCGGGCAGCTCTAC. Its protein product is CASSSGLGVNTGQLY. The whole CDR3 region reads CASSSGLGVNTGQLYF.

With regard to this clone: Mouse germline and gene names are used. The read finishes 1 residue shy of the CDR3 end, and the germline J gene is used to complete it. This chain connects TRBV5 to TRBJ2-4, with a weak D call TRBD1 (6 bases). The germline CDR1 and CDR2 sequences are LGHNA and YNLKQL (reference sequence). The CDR3 runs 14 residues. Trimming took 4 bases from V and 0 from J, leaving 8 bases between them. The part of the CDR3 DNA that was read is TGTGCCAGCAGCCCCGGACAGAGTCAAAACACCTTGTAC. This codes for CASSPGQSQNTLY. The CDR3 in its entirety is CASSPGQSQNTLYF.

With respect to this clone: Gene labels here are mouse ones. The sequenced fragment ends 1 residue before the CDR3 boundary, so the rest is inferred from the germline J gene. J is TRBJ2-2 and V is TRBV1; TRBD1 agrees at 11 bases. The CDR3 loop spans 16 amino acids. Germline values: CDR1 NSQYPW, CDR2 LRSPGD (reference sequence). Unmatched junction bases numbered 4, after V lost 4 bases and J lost 3 bases. The covered CDR3 bases are TGCACCTGCAGTGGCCGGGACAGGGGGGACACCGGGCAGCTCTAC. The encoded protein is CTCSGRDRGDTGQLY. The complete CDR3 reads CTCSGRDRGDTGQLYF.

Regarding this clone: Gene names follow the mouse nomenclature. The CDR3 bases that were read are TGTGCCAGCAGCCCCCAGGGGCGGAACTATGCTGAGCAGTTC. As protein: CASSPQGRNYAEQF. The whole CDR3 region reads CASSPQGRNYAEQFF. The chain recombines TRBV3 with TRBJ2-1, with D possibly TRBD1 on 6 matching bases. The read stops 1 residue short of the end of the CDR3; the missing end is completed from the germline J gene. Germline values: CDR1 SNHLY, CDR2 FYNGKV (reference sequence). Deletions cut 5 bases from V and 1 base from J, with 12 bases between. The CDR3 has 15 residues.

Note on this clone: The genes are named according to mouse. Read data end 1 residue before the CDR3 end; the end is taken from the germline J gene. The chain carries TRBV15 and TRBJ2-4, with 10 bases matching TRBD1. There are 13 residues in the CDR3. V dropped 6 bases and J dropped 7; count of bases not matched to a gene: 4. Germline V gene lookup returns CDR1 SGHND and CDR2 FRSKSL. The part of the CDR3 DNA that was read is TGTGCCAGCAGCCACGGACAGGGGGACACCTTGTAC. It translates to CASSHGQGDTLY. The whole CDR3 region reads CASSHGQGDTLYF. The whole variable domain, filled in from reference TRBV15 and TRBJ2-4, reads DAGVTQTPRHEVAEKGQTIILKCEPVSGHNDLFWYRQTKIQGLELLSYFRSKSLMEDGGAFKDRFKAEMLNSSFSTLKIQPTEPKDSAVYLCASSHGQGDTLYFGAGTRLSVL.

On this clone itself: The listed genes are named as in mouse. The read stops 1 residue short of the end of the CDR3; the missing end is completed from the germline J gene. This chain connects TRBV26 to TRBJ1-4; tentative D call: TRBD1 (6 bases). The CDR3 contains 16 residues. The V and J ends lost 0 bases and 0 bases respectively, with 8 bases between them. Germline V gene lookup returns CDR1 KGHPV and CDR2 FQNQEV (reference sequence). CDR3 DNA (partial): TGTGCCAGCAGTCTGTCCAGGGGTTTTTCCAACGAAAGATTATTT. Translating it yields CASSLSRGFSNERLF. The CDR3 as a whole reads CASSLSRGFSNERLFF.

This clone was seen a few times. Gene names and germline match the mouse. The CDR3 extends 1 residue past the end of the read, so its final part is completed from the germline J gene. V and J are TRBV1 and TRBJ2-2, with 9 positions matching TRBD1. The CDR3 spans 17 residues. The germline V gene encodes CDR1 NSQYPW and CDR2 LRSPGD (reference sequence). Trimming at V came to 0 bases and at J to 1 base, leaving 3 bases not matched to a gene. CDR3 residues: CTCSAEPGQGNTGQLYF. The sequenced CDR3 bases are TGCACCTGCAGTGCAGAACCGGGACAGGGAAACACCGGGCAGCTCTAC.

This clone came up a few times. Mouse names are used for the genes. CDR3 DNA (partial): TGTGCCAGCAGTCCGACTGGGGGGGCGCGAGAACAGTAC. It encodes CASSPTGGAREQY. The whole CDR3 is CASSPTGGAREQYF. The chain carries TRBV26 and TRBJ2-7, with TRBD2 matching over 12 bases. The CDR3 goes on 1 residue after the read ends, and that part is filled in from the germline J gene. Germline V lookup: CDR1 KGHPV, CDR2 FQNQEV (reference sequence). The CDR3 sequence is 14 residues long. V lost 4 bases to trimming and J lost 7 bases; unmatched junction nucleotides: 5.

Notes on this clone: All gene names here are mouse names. Sequencing ends 1 residue short of the CDR3 end; the germline J gene provides the rest. V is TRBV12-2 and J is TRBJ2-5; D is unresolved. V lost 4 bases to trimming and J lost 2 bases, with 9 bases between them. The germline V gene has CDR1 SGHLS and CDR2 HYDKME. This CDR3 is 13 amino acids long. CDR3: CASSSRGQDTQYF. The part of the CDR3 DNA that was read is TGTGCCAGCTCCAGCCGGGGCCAAGACACCCAGTAC.

The table lists this clone with a few counts. Gene labels here are mouse ones. Coverage ceases 1 residue before the CDR3 finishes, and the germline J gene fills in the end. The chain joins TRBV3 to TRBJ2-7; TRBD2 matches at 14 bases. V was pared by 5 bases and J by 7 bases, with 4 bases of the junction left unmatched. This CDR3 has 14 amino acids. Germline CDR1 SNHLY, CDR2 FYNGKV (reference sequence). The sequenced CDR3 bases are TGTGCCAGCAGCAGCCGGGACTGGGGGGGCGAACAGTAC. It specifies CASSSRDWGGEQY. The entire CDR3 sequence reads CASSSRDWGGEQYF.

Concerning this clone: The gene names given are mouse names. The read ends 1 residue before the CDR3 terminus; that terminus is restored from the germline J gene. J is TRBJ2-5 and V is TRBV3; D may be TRBD1 (7 bases). Trimming took 4 bases from V and 6 from J, leaving 14 bases between them. The germline V gene encodes CDR1 SNHLY and CDR2 FYNGKV (reference sequence). This CDR3 has 14 residues. The CDR3 DNA, read in part, is TGTGCCAGCAGCTACCGAGGGGGCCGGGACACCCAGTAC. This gives the protein CASSYRGGRDTQY. The whole CDR3 sequence is CASSYRGGRDTQYF. Full variable domain (remainder filled in from reference TRBV3 and TRBJ2-5): GPKVLQIPSHQIIDMGQMVTLNCDPVSNHLYFYWYKQILGQQMEFLVNFYNGKVMEKSKLFKDQFSVERPDGSYFTLKIQPTALEDSAVYFCASSYRGGRDTQYFGPGTRLLVL.

Comments on this clone: Mouse gene names apply. Read data end 1 residue before the CDR3 end; the end is taken from the germline J gene. This chain uses TRBV26 with TRBJ2-2; D is ambiguous. The germline gives CDR1 KGHPV, CDR2 FQNQEV (reference sequence). V was clipped by 4 bases and J by 0 bases, with 6 bases between them. This CDR3 has 14 amino acids. The CDR3 sequence is CASSPQANTGQLYF. The DNA read from the CDR3 is TGTGCCAGCAGTCCGCAGGCAAACACCGGGCAGCTCTAC. Supplemented by reference TRBV26 and TRBJ2-2, the full variable domain reads NSKVIQTPRYLVKGQGQKAKMRCIPEKGHPVVFWYQQNKNNEFKFLINFQNQEVLQQIDMTEKRFSAECPSNSPCSLEIQSSEAGDSALYLCASSPQANTGQLYFGEGSKLTVL.

Comment on this clone: Gene and germline names: mouse. The read stops 1 residue short of the end of the CDR3; the missing end is completed from the germline J gene. The chain recombines TRBV26 with TRBJ1-3, with TRBD1 identical over 7 bases. The CDR3 has 14 amino acids. CDR1 is KGHPV, CDR2 FQNQEV, per germline (reference sequence). V lost 2 bases, J lost 2 bases, and 0 bases stayed unmatched. Partial CDR3 DNA: TGTGCCAGCAGTCTGGACAGGGCTGGAAATACGCTCTAT. It is translated as CASSLDRAGNTLY. In full, the CDR3 reads CASSLDRAGNTLYF.

This clone occurred a few times. All gene names here are mouse names. The read terminates 1 residue before the CDR3 end, so the remaining end is supplied by the germline J gene. The gene calls are TRBV1 and TRBJ2-7; 12 bases fit TRBD2. The germline gives CDR1 NSQYPW, CDR2 LRSPGD (reference sequence). Trimming cost V 3 bases and J 4 bases; bases outside gene matches: 4. The CDR3 sequence is 15 residues long. The DNA read from the CDR3 is TGCACCTGCAGTGCCGACTGGGGGGGCGCATATGAACAGTAC. This sequence encodes CTCSADWGGAYEQY. The whole CDR3 region reads CTCSADWGGAYEQYF.

A note on this clone: The gene names here belong to mouse. With the read ending 1 residue before the CDR3 end, the germline J gene is used to fill in that end. The chain uses TRBV3 and TRBJ2-3; D is possibly TRBD1 or TRBD2 (5 bases each). Trimming took 3 bases from V and 2 from J, leaving 12 bases between them. The CDR3 extends over 15 amino acids. In germline, CDR1 is SNHLY, CDR2 FYNGKV (reference sequence). The CDR3 here is CASSFDGAFAETLYF. CDR3 DNA, as far as it was read: TGTGCCAGCAGCTTCGATGGGGCATTTGCAGAAACGCTGTAT.